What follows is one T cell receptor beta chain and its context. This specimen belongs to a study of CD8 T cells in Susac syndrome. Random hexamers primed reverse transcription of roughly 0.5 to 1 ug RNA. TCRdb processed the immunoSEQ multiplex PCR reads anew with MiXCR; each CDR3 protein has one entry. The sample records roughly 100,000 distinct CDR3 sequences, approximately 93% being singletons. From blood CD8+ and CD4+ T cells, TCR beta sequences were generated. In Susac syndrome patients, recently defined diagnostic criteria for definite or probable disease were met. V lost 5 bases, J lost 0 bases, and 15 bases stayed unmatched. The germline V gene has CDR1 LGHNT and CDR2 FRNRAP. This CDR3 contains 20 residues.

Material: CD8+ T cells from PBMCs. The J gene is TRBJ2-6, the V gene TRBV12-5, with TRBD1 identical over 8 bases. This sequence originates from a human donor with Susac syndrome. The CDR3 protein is CASGNTSRDRSYSGANVLTF. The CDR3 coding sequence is TGTGCTAGTGGTAACACATCCCGGGACAGGTCCTACTCTGGGGCCAACGTCCTGACTTTC.